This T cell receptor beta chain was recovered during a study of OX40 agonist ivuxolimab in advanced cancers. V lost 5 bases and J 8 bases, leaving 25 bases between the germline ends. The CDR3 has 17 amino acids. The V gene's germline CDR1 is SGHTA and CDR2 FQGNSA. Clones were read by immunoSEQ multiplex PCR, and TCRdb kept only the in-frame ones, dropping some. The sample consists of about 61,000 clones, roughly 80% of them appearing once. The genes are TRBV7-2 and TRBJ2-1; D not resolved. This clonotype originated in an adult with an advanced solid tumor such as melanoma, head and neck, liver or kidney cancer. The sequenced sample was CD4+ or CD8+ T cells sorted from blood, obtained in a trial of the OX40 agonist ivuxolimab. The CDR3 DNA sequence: TGTGCCAGCAGCCGATTCGGGCAGCAAGAACTGCGCGATGAGCAGTTCTTC. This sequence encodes CASSRFGQQELRDEQFF.